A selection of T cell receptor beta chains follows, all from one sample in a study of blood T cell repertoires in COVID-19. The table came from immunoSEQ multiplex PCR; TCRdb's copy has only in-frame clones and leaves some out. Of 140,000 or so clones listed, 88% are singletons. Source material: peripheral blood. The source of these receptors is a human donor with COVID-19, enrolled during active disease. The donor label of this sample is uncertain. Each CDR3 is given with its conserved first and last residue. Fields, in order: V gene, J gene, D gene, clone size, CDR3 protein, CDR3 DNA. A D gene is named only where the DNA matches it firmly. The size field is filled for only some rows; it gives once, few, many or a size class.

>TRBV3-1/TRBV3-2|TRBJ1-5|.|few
CASSPGTDYNQPQHF
TGTGCCAGCAGCCCAGGAACAGATTACAATCAGCCCCAGCATTTT
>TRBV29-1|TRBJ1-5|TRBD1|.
CSVGTADSNQPQHF
TGCAGCGTGGGGACAGCGGATAGCAATCAGCCCCAGCATTTT
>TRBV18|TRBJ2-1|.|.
CASSPQGGEQFF
TGTGCCAGCTCACCCCAGGGTGGTGAACAGTTCTTC
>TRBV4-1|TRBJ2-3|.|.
CASSGRTWSTDTQYF
TGCGCCAGCAGCGGACGGACTTGGAGCACAGATACGCAGTATTTT
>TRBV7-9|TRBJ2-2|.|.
CASSPPARTVKLNTGELFF
TGTGCCAGCAGCCCTCCCGCCCGGACAGTCAAATTGAACACCGGGGAGCTGTTTTTT
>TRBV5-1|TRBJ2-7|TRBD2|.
CASSRDYPPGEQYF
TGCGCCAGCAGCCGGGACTACCCGCCGGGCGAGCAGTACTTC
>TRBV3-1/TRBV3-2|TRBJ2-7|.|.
CASSQGGTSYEQYF
TGTGCCAGCAGCCAAGGCGGTACCTCCTACGAGCAGTACTTC
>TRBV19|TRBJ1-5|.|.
CASKRQSGNQPQHF
TGTGCCAGTAAGAGACAGTCGGGCAATCAGCCCCAGCATTTT
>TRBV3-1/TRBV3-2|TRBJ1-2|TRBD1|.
CASSQEVGQSYGYTF
TGTGCCAGCAGCCAAGAGGTGGGACAGTCCTATGGCTACACCTTC
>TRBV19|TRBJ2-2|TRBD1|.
CASSWDREAGELFF
TGTGCCAGCTCGTGGGACAGGGAGGCCGGGGAGCTGTTTTTT
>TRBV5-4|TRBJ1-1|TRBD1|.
CASSWKSSGGNTEAFF
TGTGCCAGCAGCTGGAAGAGTTCAGGGGGGAACACTGAAGCTTTCTTT
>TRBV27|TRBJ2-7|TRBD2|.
CASSPSGGEGREQYF
TGTGCCAGCAGCCCCTCGGGGGGGGAAGGCAGGGAGCAGTACTTC
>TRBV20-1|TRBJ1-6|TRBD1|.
CSASDGQGNPLHF
TGCAGTGCTAGTGACGGACAGGGGAATCCCCTCCACTTT
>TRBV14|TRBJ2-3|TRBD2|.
CASSLTASGKADTQYF
TGTGCCAGCAGTCTAACCGCTAGCGGGAAAGCAGATACGCAGTATTTT
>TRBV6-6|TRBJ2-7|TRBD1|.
CASSQPGQSYEQYF
TGTGCCAGCAGTCAACCGGGACAGAGCTACGAGCAGTACTTC
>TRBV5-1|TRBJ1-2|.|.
CASRAGTTNYGYTF
TGCGCCAGCAGGGCTGGGACAACTAACTATGGCTACACCTTC
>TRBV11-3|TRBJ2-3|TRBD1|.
CASSSFDRGRSDTQYF
TGTGCCAGCAGCTCGTTCGACAGGGGCAGGTCAGATACGCAGTATTTT
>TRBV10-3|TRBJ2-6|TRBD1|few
CASGTGGNSGANVLTF
TGTGCCAGCGGGACAGGGGGAAACTCTGGGGCCAACGTCCTGACTTTC
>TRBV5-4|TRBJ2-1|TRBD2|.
CASRSGTSGRAEQFF
TGTGCCAGCAGATCCGGGACTAGCGGGAGGGCGGAGCAGTTCTTC